The entry below describes one T cell receptor (beta chain). The data were taken from a study of blood T cell repertoires in COVID-19. Across the study: In each case, the material was cDNA or gDNA derived from T cells, B-cell-depleted T cells, or PBMCs.

Sequencing was performed with immunoSEQ multiplex PCR; in TCRdb, only in-frame clones are kept and a portion is missing. The sample consists of 350,000 or so clones, about 87% of them appearing once. The CDR3 spans 15 residues. In germline, CDR1 is LGHDT, CDR2 YNNKEL (reference sequence). V was pared by 3 bases and J by 4 bases, with 13 bases between. The sequence derives from a woman aged 25 to 39 with COVID-19, enrolled during active disease. The chain recombines TRBV3-1 (or the pseudogene TRBV3-2) with TRBJ1-3; D gene unclear. Sequences were obtained from peripheral blood. CDR3 residues: CASSHSGGRGNTIYF. As DNA, the CDR3 is TGTGCCAGCAGCCACTCCGGAGGGCGGGGAAACACCATATATTTT.